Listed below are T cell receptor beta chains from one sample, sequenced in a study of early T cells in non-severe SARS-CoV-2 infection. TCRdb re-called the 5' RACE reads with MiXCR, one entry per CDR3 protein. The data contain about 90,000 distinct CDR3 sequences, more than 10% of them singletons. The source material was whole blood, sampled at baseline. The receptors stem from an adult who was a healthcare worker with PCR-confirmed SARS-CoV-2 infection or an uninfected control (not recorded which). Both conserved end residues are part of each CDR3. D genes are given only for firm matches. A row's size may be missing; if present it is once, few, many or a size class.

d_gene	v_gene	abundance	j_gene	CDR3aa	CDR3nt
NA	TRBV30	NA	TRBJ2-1	CAWSTLTGRNEQFF	TGTGCCTGGAGTACCCTTACGGGACGGAATGAGCAGTTCTTC
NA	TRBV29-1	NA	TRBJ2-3	CSPPEGGSTDTQYF	TGCAGCCCCCCTGAGGGGGGAAGCACAGATACGCAGTATTTT
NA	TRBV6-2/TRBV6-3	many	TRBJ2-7	CASRPGLLVPYEQYF	TGTGCCAGCAGGCCGGGACTCCTTGTCCCTTACGAGCAGTACTTC
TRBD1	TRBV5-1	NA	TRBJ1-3	CASSLKGASSGNTIYF	TGCGCCAGCAGCTTGAAGGGGGCCAGCTCTGGAAACACCATATATTTT
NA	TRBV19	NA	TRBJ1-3	CASTGNTIYF	TGTGCCAGTACTGGAAACACCATATATTTT
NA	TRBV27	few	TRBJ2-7	CASSILSGTSGGEQYF	TGTGCCAGCAGTATTCTTTCCGGGACTTCCGGTGGCGAGCAGTACTTC
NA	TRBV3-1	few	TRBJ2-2	CASSRLRDSGDGELFF	TGTGCCAGCAGCCGCCTACGGGACTCCGGAGACGGGGAGCTGTTTTTT
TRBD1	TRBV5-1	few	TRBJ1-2	CASSFTGGADYGYTF	TGCGCCAGCAGCTTCACAGGGGGCGCGGACTATGGCTACACCTTC
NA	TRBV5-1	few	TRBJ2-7	CASSLVGHKGNEQYF	TGCGCCAGCAGCTTGGTTGGACATAAAGGGAACGAGCAGTACTTC
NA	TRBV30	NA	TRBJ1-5	CAWSRDINQPQHF	TGTGCCTGGAGTCGGGACATCAATCAGCCCCAGCATTTT
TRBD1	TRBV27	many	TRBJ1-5	CASRGLGEGANQPQHF	TGTGCCAGCAGGGGTCTTGGCGAGGGGGCCAATCAGCCCCAGCATTTT
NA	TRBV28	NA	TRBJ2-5	CASGGGQETQYF	TGTGCCAGCGGGGGTGGCCAAGAGACCCAGTACTTC
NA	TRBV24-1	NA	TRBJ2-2	CATSDMTPGTGELFF	TGTGCCACCAGTGATATGACGCCGGGCACCGGGGAGCTGTTTTTT
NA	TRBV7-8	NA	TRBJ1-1	CASSPARGRGGAEAFF	TGTGCCAGCAGCCCCGCGCGTGGCAGGGGAGGCGCTGAAGCTTTCTTT
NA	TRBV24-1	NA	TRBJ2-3	CATSEEQNTDTQYF	TGTGCCACCAGTGAAGAGCAGAACACAGATACGCAGTATTTT
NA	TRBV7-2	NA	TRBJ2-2	CASSLYGLRLTGELFF	TGTGCCAGCAGCTTATACGGACTAAGACTCACCGGGGAGCTGTTTTTT
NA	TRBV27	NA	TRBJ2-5	CASSLRGIRETQYF	TGTGCCAGCAGTTTAAGGGGGATACGCGAGACCCAGTACTTC
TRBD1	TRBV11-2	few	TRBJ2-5	CASSPGTAQETQYF	TGTGCCAGCAGCCCCGGGACAGCCCAAGAGACCCAGTACTTC
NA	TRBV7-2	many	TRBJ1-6	CASSLSRGYAPLHF	TGTGCCAGCAGCTTATCACGGGGATATGCACCCCTCCACTTT
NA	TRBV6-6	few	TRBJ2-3	CASSFPQGGGATDTQYF	TGTGCCAGCAGTTTCCCCCAGGGGGGAGGTGCGACAGATACGCAGTATTTT
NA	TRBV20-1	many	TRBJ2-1	CSASGVPREQFF	TGCAGTGCTAGCGGAGTACCCCGTGAGCAGTTCTTC
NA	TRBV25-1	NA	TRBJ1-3	CASSFPGNTIYF	TGTGCCAGCAGTTTCCCTGGAAACACCATATATTTT
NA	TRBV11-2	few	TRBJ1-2	CASSLGGVYGYTF	TGTGCCAGCAGCTTAGGAGGTGTCTATGGCTACACCTTC
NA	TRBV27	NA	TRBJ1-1	CASSLRGLTNTEAFF	TGTGCCAGCAGTTTACGCGGACTCACGAACACTGAAGCTTTCTTT
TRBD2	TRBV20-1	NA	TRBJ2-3	CSARVLAGGTDTQYF	TGCAGTGCTAGAGTACTAGCGGGGGGCACAGATACGCAGTATTTT
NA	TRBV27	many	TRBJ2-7	CASSRRPSVVYEQYF	TGTGCCAGCAGTCGAAGGCCTAGCGTAGTCTACGAGCAGTACTTC
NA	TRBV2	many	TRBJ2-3	CASRRRPRSTDTQYF	TGTGCCAGCAGGAGGCGGCCCCGTTCGACAGATACGCAGTATTTT
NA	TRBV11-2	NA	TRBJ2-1	CASSPSPQRSSYNEQFF	TGTGCCAGCAGCCCTAGCCCTCAGAGGAGCTCCTACAATGAGCAGTTCTTC
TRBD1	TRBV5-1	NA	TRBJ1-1	CASSIQGAETEAFF	TGCGCCAGCAGCATACAGGGGGCGGAAACTGAAGCTTTCTTT
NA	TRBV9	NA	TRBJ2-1	CASSVGPRLAANEQFF	TGTGCCAGCAGCGTAGGGCCCCGGCTAGCTGCAAATGAGCAGTTCTTC
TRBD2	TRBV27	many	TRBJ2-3	CASSLTSGAGDTQYF	TGTGCCAGCAGTTTGACTAGCGGCGCGGGAGATACGCAGTATTTT
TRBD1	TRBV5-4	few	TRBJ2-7	CASSLDRVSYEQYF	TGTGCCAGCAGCTTAGACAGGGTAAGCTACGAGCAGTACTTC
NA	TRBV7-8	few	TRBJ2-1	CASSISGTGVAEQFF	TGTGCCAGCAGCATATCCGGGACGGGCGTTGCTGAGCAGTTCTTC
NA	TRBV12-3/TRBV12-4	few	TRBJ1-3	CASSSPQQGTGRNSGNTIYF	TGTGCCAGCAGTTCCCCCCAGCAGGGAACTGGTCGGAACTCTGGAAACACCATATATTTT
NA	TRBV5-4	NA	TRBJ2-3	CASSFLGVGTDTQYF	TGTGCCAGCAGCTTCTTAGGGGTTGGGACAGATACGCAGTATTTT
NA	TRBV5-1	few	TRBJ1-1	CASSPDGGQNTEAFF	TGCGCCAGCAGCCCCGACGGAGGCCAGAACACTGAAGCTTTCTTT
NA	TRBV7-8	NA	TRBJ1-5	CASSPQTGYSNQPQHF	TGTGCCAGCAGCCCGCAGACAGGCTATAGCAATCAGCCCCAGCATTTT
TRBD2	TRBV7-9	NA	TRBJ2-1	CASRTGGPHNEQFF	TGTGCCAGCAGGACGGGAGGGCCCCACAATGAGCAGTTCTTC
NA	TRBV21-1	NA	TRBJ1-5	CASSNPDRGSNQPQHF	TGTGCCAGCAGCAACCCAGACAGGGGTAGCAATCAGCCCCAGCATTTT
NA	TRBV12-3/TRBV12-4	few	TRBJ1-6	CASSLLGLSPLHF	TGTGCCAGCAGTTTACTGGGCCTTTCACCCCTCCACTTT
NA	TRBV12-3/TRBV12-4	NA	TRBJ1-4	CASRQTTNEKLFF	TGTGCCAGCAGACAGACAACTAATGAAAAACTGTTTTTT
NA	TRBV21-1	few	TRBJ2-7	CASKPLLGCVEQYF	TGTGCCAGCAAGCCCCTACTCGGATGTGTGGAGCAGTACTTC
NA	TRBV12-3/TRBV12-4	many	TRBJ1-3	CASSFLGASGNTIYF	TGTGCCAGCAGTTTTCTAGGAGCTAGCGGAAACACCATATATTTT
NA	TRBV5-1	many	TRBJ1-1	CASSLEGAGTEAFF	TGCGCCAGCAGCTTGGAGGGTGCCGGCACTGAAGCTTTCTTT
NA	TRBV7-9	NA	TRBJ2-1	CASSFIQNEQFF	TGTGCCAGCAGCTTTATTCAAAATGAGCAGTTCTTC
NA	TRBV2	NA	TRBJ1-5	CASSELWQPQHF	TGTGCCAGCAGTGAATTATGGCAGCCCCAGCATTTT
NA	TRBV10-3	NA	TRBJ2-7	CAISEGGTYEQYF	TGTGCCATCAGTGAGGGGGGAACCTACGAGCAGTACTTC
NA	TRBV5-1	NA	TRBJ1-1	CASSPGVLNTEAFF	TGCGCCAGCAGCCCCGGGGTGCTGAACACTGAAGCTTTCTTT
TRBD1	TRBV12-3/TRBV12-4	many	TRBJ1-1	CASSHDRGQGEAFF	TGTGCCAGCAGTCATGACAGGGGGCAAGGTGAAGCTTTCTTT
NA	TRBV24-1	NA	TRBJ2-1	CATSEPGGAGVGEQFF	TGTGCCACCAGTGAACCAGGGGGAGCGGGAGTGGGTGAGCAGTTCTTC
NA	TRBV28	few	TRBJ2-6	CASSWGGFGSGANVLTF	TGTGCCAGCAGTTGGGGTGGCTTCGGCTCTGGGGCCAACGTCCTGACTTTC
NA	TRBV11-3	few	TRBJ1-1	CASSHGQQEAFF	TGTGCCAGCAGCCATGGACAGCAAGAAGCTTTCTTT
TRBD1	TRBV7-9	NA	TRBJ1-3	CASSPSGQGSGNTIYF	TGTGCCAGCAGCCCTTCAGGACAGGGTTCCGGAAACACCATATATTTT
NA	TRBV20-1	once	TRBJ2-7	CSAQRSTGTYEQYF	TGCAGTGCACAAAGATCGACAGGTACCTACGAGCAGTACTTC
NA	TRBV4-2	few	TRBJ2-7	CASSQGSFGEQYF	TGTGCCAGCAGCCAGGGGTCGTTCGGCGAGCAGTACTTC